What follows are 9 T cell receptor beta chains derived from one specimen sequenced in a study of blood T cell repertoires in COVID-19. Repertoires were generated with immunoSEQ multiplex PCR, while TCRdb's copy carries only in-frame clones and drops some. The sample shows 200,000 to 300,000 clones, roughly 79% of them seen only once. The material sequenced was peripheral blood. These receptors originate from a woman aged 80 or over with acute or convalescent COVID-19.

A single count supports this clone. The V and J genes are TRBV7-9 and TRBJ1-5; D might be TRBD1 (6 bases). This CDR3 is 14 amino acids long. The V end lost 3 bases, the J end lost 7 bases, and 13 bases lay between the germline ends. CDR1 and CDR2 from the germline V gene are SEHNR and FQNEAQ (reference sequence). DNA for the CDR3: TGTGCCAGCAGCTTGGCGGGGGCTCGGCAGCCCCAGCATTTT. Residues: CASSLAGARQPQHF.

This clone was counted between two and nine times. This rearrangement joins TRBV5-1 to TRBJ2-2, with 11 bases that match TRBD2. Germline trimming cut 7 bases from V and 7 bases from J; bases unmatched to any gene: 9. The CDR3 covers 15 residues. CDR1 is SGHRS, CDR2 YFSETQ, per germline. CDR3 loop: CASSPGTSGIGELFF. DNA of the CDR3: TGCGCCAGCTCACCCGGGACTAGCGGAATCGGGGAGCTGTTTTTT.

Notes on this clone: The same CDR3 is also encoded by other DNA sequences in this sample. V gene TRBV7-3 combines with J gene TRBJ2-7; 8 nucleotides align to TRBD2. The CDR3 extends over 15 amino acids. V shed 5 bases and J 0 bases; nucleotides not matched to a gene: 6. The germline gives CDR1 SGHTA, CDR2 FQGTGA. CDR3 nucleotide sequence: TGTGCCAGCAGCCCCTCGGGGGGGGACTCCTACGAGCAGTACTTC. This sequence encodes CASSPSGGDSYEQYF.

V is TRBV6-2 or TRBV6-3 and J is TRBJ2-7; a possible D gene is TRBD1 (5 bases). V lost 0 bases and J lost 12, with 12 bases in between. CDR3 length: 12 amino acids. CDR1 is MNHEY, CDR2 SVGEGT, per germline. In DNA, the CDR3 is TGTGCCAGCAGTTACTCTTCGACCCAGGGGTACTTC. As protein: CASSYSSTQGYF.

Only one count was recorded for this clone. The chain employs TRBV4-1 and TRBJ2-1; TRBD1 matches at 9 bases. Germline V gives CDR1 MGHRA, CDR2 YSYEKL. The CDR3 loop spans 16 amino acids. With V trimmed by 5 bases and J by 5 bases, 10 bases remained unmatched. For the CDR3, the DNA is TGCGCCAGCAGCGCTAAGAGACAGGGGGTAGACAATGAGCAGTTCTTC. Protein product: CASSAKRQGVDNEQFF.

The chain links TRBV4-3 to TRBJ1-3; TRBD1 might be the D (6 bases). The CDR3 totals 16 residues. The germline V and J ends were trimmed by 5 bases and 0 bases, with 14 bases remaining between them. From germline, CDR1 is LGHNA and CDR2 YSLEER. The CDR3 loop reads CASSSSTGPSGNTIYF. The CDR3 bases are TGCGCCAGCAGCTCATCGACAGGCCCCTCTGGAAACACCATATATTTT.

CDR3 amino acids: CASSWAGASPQYF. The CDR3, as DNA: TGTGCCAGCAGTTGGGCGGGCGCCAGCCCGCAGTATTTT. This chain joins TRBV6-2 or TRBV6-3 and TRBJ2-3; possible D gene TRBD2, 5 bases. The CDR3 contains 13 residues. V was pared by 4 bases and J by 10 bases, with 15 bases between. Germline V gene sequence: CDR1 MNHEY, CDR2 SVGEGT.

The chain recombines TRBV9 with TRBJ2-5; 9 bases agree with TRBD2. Germline-derived CDR1 and CDR2 are SGDLS and YYNGEE. Trimming took 7 bases from V and 3 from J; bases not matched to a gene: 7. The CDR3 spans 14 residues. The CDR3 sequence is CASAPREGEETQYF. In DNA form, the CDR3 reads TGTGCCAGCGCGCCGCGGGAGGGAGAAGAGACCCAGTACTTC. Filled out from reference TRBV9 and TRBJ2-5, the complete variable domain reads DSGVTQTPKHLITATGQRVTLRCSPRSGDLSVYWYQQSLDQGLQFLIQYYNGEERAKGNILERFSAQQFPDLHSELNLSSLELGDSALYFCASAPREGEETQYFGPGTRLLVL.

This clone was seen once. The chain is built from TRBV6-5 and TRBJ2-1; D is possibly TRBD2 (6 bases). CDR1 and CDR2 (germline): MNHEY, SVGAGI. The CDR3 totals 14 residues. V dropped 7 bases and J dropped 5 bases, with 15 bases sitting between them. The CDR3 bases are TGTGCCAGCACCAAAGCGGGTGGGGACAATGAGCAGTTCTTC. Protein: CASTKAGGDNEQFF.